The clone carrying this TCR beta chain was seen only a few times. The V and J ends lost 5 bases and 4 bases respectively, with 14 bases between them. Germline CDR1 is MNHNY and CDR2 is SVGAGI (reference sequence). CDR3 length: 14 amino acids. The sample originates from a study of radiotherapy plus CTLA-4 blockade in lung cancer. TCRdb's copy holds only in-frame clones and misses some; the assay was immunoSEQ multiplex PCR. The table shows around 110,000 clones, with 85% to 90% occurring only once. The chain employs TRBV6-6 and TRBJ1-2; D gene ambiguous. Source: peripheral blood, taken from a patient treated with radiotherapy plus ipilimumab. The receptor was isolated from a human donor with non-small cell lung cancer that progressed on radiotherapy plus ipilimumab. CDR3 loop: CASSTERSGYGYTF. The CDR3 bases are TGTGCCAGCAGTACCGAGAGATCGGGCTATGGCTACACCTTC.